Presented here are 20 T cell receptor beta chains from one specimen sequenced in a study of T cell responses to AZD1222 COVID-19 vaccine. Clones were read by immunoSEQ multiplex PCR, and TCRdb kept only the in-frame ones, dropping some. The sample yields 90,000 to 150,000 clones, roughly 90% seen once. Source: peripheral blood, taken on day 0 of AZD1222 vaccination. The receptors were gathered from an adult in good health.

The chain combines TRBV6-2 or TRBV6-3 with TRBJ1-2; D is unclear. The CDR3 length is 13 residues. V shed 2 bases and J shed 3 bases, with 7 bases lying between them. Germline V gene lookup returns CDR1 MNHEY and CDR2 SVGEGT. The DNA of the CDR3 is TGTGCCAGCAGTTACGGACGGTACTATGGCTACACCTTC. Amino acid sequence: CASSYGRYYGYTF.

J is TRBJ2-2 and V is TRBV5-1, with unresolved D. The CDR3 loop spans 16 amino acids. Trimming took off 3 bases at V and 0 bases at J, with 12 bases between the two ends. CDR1 is SGHRS, CDR2 YFSETQ, per germline. Here the CDR3 DNA reads TGCGCCAGCAGCTCTTCTACCGACCCGAACACCGGGGAGCTGTTTTTT. Translated, it gives CASSSSTDPNTGELFF.

The chain couples TRBV19 to TRBJ1-5; 7 bases are shared with TRBD1. Germline V gene sequence: CDR1 LNHDA, CDR2 SQIVND (reference sequence). There are 15 residues in the CDR3. V gave up 3 bases and J gave up 4 bases; unmatched junction bases: 6. CDR3 amino acids: CASSILDRTNQPQHF. The CDR3 coding sequence is TGTGCCAGTAGTATCCTGGACAGGACAAATCAGCCCCAGCATTTT.

As DNA, the CDR3 is TGTGCCACCAGTGATCGGACAGGGAGGTATGGCTACACCTTC. It encodes CATSDRTGRYGYTF. The chain employs TRBV24-1 and TRBJ1-2, with 8 bases aligning to TRBD1. This CDR3 has 14 residues. Germline CDR1 is KGHDR and CDR2 is SFDVKD. The V segment lost 3 bases and the J segment 5 bases; nucleotides outside the gene matches: 4.

The chain combines TRBV5-1 with TRBJ1-2, with 8 bases identical to TRBD1. Germline CDR1 reads SGHRS; CDR2 reads YFSETQ. Germline trimming cut 4 bases from V and 3 bases from J; bases unmatched to any gene: 2. The CDR3 runs to 13 residues. CDR3 residues: CASSPDRDYGYTF. DNA of the CDR3: TGCGCCAGCAGCCCGGACAGGGACTATGGCTACACCTTC.

The V gene is TRBV4-1, the J gene TRBJ2-1; no definite D call. The CDR3 loop spans 15 amino acids. Germline lookup yields CDR1 MGHRA and CDR2 YSYEKL. V gave up 1 base and J gave up 0 bases, with 7 bases separating them. The CDR3 loop reads CASSQAPSSYNEQFF. DNA of the CDR3: TGCGCCAGCAGCCAAGCCCCGAGCTCCTACAATGAGCAGTTCTTC.

The genes are TRBV25-1 and TRBJ1-2; 8 bases are a match to TRBD1. Germline loops: CDR1 MGHDK, CDR2 SYGVNS. The CDR3 sequence is 13 residues long. Trimming cost V 6 bases and J 8 bases; bases outside gene matches: 8. The CDR3 bases are TGTGCCAGCAGAGGACAGGGAGCGGGAGGCTACACCTTC. It is translated as CASRGQGAGGYTF.

This chain connects TRBV5-5 to TRBJ1-1; D is perhaps TRBD1 (5 bases). V gave up 1 base and J gave up 6 bases, with 22 bases separating them. The CDR3 contains 17 residues. Germline CDR1 SGHKS, CDR2 YYEKEE (reference sequence). The CDR3 protein is CASSLPPRGDSGAEAFF. In nucleotides, the CDR3 is TGTGCCAGCAGCTTGCCCCCGAGGGGTGATTCGGGGGCTGAAGCTTTCTTT.

This clone was seen once. This chain's CDR3 is CASSLEQGNYGYTF. CDR3 nucleotides: TGTGCCAGCAGTCTCGAACAGGGGAACTATGGCTACACCTTC. V usage is TRBV6-5 and J usage is TRBJ1-2; 7 nucleotides line up with TRBD1. Germline V gene sequence: CDR1 MNHEY, CDR2 SVGAGI. With 5 bases clipped from V and 2 bases from J, the junction kept 5 bases outside the gene matches. This CDR3 is built from 14 residues.

This rearrangement joins TRBV27 to TRBJ2-7; 10 nucleotides match TRBD2. Germline lookup yields CDR1 MNHEY and CDR2 SMNVEV (reference sequence). Losses at the gene ends were 4 bases for V and 4 bases for J; bases not matched to a gene: 7. This CDR3 region has 15 residues. The CDR3 DNA sequence: TGTGCCAGCAGTTCTACACAGCGGGGGGGTTACGAGCAGTACTTC. It translates to CASSSTQRGGYEQYF.

The rearrangement links TRBV18 to TRBJ1-6; D perhaps matches TRBD1 (6 bases). Germline lookup yields CDR1 KGHSH and CDR2 LQKENI. The CDR3 runs 14 residues. The V end was cut by 3 bases, the J end by 5 bases, with 8 bases between. The CDR3 sequence is CASSPTGNNSPLHF. The CDR3 region has the DNA TGTGCCAGCTCACCGACAGGAAATAATTCACCCCTCCACTTT.

J is TRBJ2-7 and V is TRBV28, with D possibly being TRBD1 or TRBD2 (5 bases each). Trimming pared 7 bases from V and 2 bases from J, leaving 15 bases between. Per germline, CDR1 MDHEN and CDR2 SYDVKM. CDR3 length equals 14 residues. The CDR3 bases are TGTGCCAGCACCGTTCCGGGACCAGCCTACGAGCAGTACTTC. Translation gives CASTVPGPAYEQYF. Full variable domain (rest looked up from reference TRBV28 and TRBJ2-7): DVKVTQSSRYLVKRTGEKVFLECVQDMDHENMFWYRQDPGLGLRLIYFSYDVKMKEKGDIPEGYSVSREKKERFSLILESASTNQTSMYLCASTVPGPAYEQYFGPGTRLTVT.

A note on this clone: Mismatch with germline at one junction end may stem from a read error. This rearrangement joins TRBV7-3 to TRBJ2-4; tentatively, D is TRBD1 (5 bases). Germline V gene lookup returns CDR1 SGHTA and CDR2 FQGTGA. CDR3 length equals 13 residues. The DNA of the CDR3 is TGTGCCAGCAGCTTAGGGGCCAGAAACATTCAGTACTTC. It encodes CASSLGARNIQYF.

The chain carries TRBV4-1 and TRBJ1-1, with 11 bases matching TRBD1. Trimming at V came to 4 bases and at J to 5 bases, leaving 6 bases not matched to a gene. CDR1 MGHRA and CDR2 YSYEKL come from the germline V gene. This CDR3 comprises 15 residues. The CDR3 DNA follows: TGCGCCAGCAGCCTGCCCGGGACAGGGGGTACTGAAGCTTTCTTT. It encodes CASSLPGTGGTEAFF.

The J gene is TRBJ2-1, the V gene TRBV18, with TRBD2 identical over 12 bases. With V trimmed by 3 bases and J by 2 bases, 5 bases remained unmatched. The germline V gene encodes CDR1 KGHSH and CDR2 LQKENI. The CDR3 is made up of 17 amino acids. The CDR3, as DNA: TGTGCCAGCTCACCTCCCCGGACTAGCGGGGCCTACAATGAGCAGTTCTTC. Translated, it gives CASSPPRTSGAYNEQFF.

The genes are TRBV18 and TRBJ1-1; the match to TRBD1 covers 9 bases. V lost 6 bases, J lost 5 bases, and 7 bases stayed unmatched. There are 14 residues in the CDR3. CDR1 and CDR2 (germline): KGHSH, LQKENI. The CDR3 spells CASSPRTGETEAFF. CDR3 bases: TGTGCCAGCTCCCCAAGGACAGGGGAAACTGAAGCTTTCTTT. The full variable domain, completed using reference TRBV18 and TRBJ1-1, is NAGVMQNPRHLVRRRGQEARLRCSPMKGHSHVYWYRQLPEEGLKFMVYLQKENIIDESGMPKERFSAEFPKEGPSILRIQQVVRGDSAAYFCASSPRTGETEAFFGQGTRLTVV.

The chain employs TRBV9 and TRBJ2-5; 9 bases agree with TRBD2. J lost 4 bases, V lost 0 bases, and 4 bases had no gene match. Germline CDR1 SGDLS, CDR2 YYNGEE. This CDR3 comprises 15 residues. The CDR3: CASSVGRGGVETQYF. The CDR3, as DNA: TGTGCCAGCAGCGTAGGGCGGGGGGGCGTAGAGACCCAGTACTTC.

The CDR3 DNA is TGCGCCAGCAGACATGGACAGGGGGAAGGGAACACTGAAGCTTTCTTT. Translated: CASRHGQGEGNTEAFF. The rearrangement uses TRBV5-1 and TRBJ1-1; 10 nucleotides match TRBD1. Germline trimming cut 5 bases from V and 1 base from J; bases unmatched to any gene: 8. The CDR3 runs 16 residues. The germline V gene encodes CDR1 SGHRS and CDR2 YFSETQ.

CDR3 in amino acids: CASSTGTLVEVDEQFF. CDR3 nucleotides: TGTGCCAGCAGCACCGGGACTCTAGTAGAGGTCGATGAGCAGTTCTTC. The J gene is TRBJ2-1, the V gene TRBV3-1 (or the pseudogene TRBV3-2), with a tentative D call TRBD2 (6 bases). The germline gives CDR1 LGHDT, CDR2 YNNKEL (reference sequence). This CDR3 contains 16 residues. V was shortened by 5 bases and J by 8 bases, with 22 bases between the two germline ends.

The chain employs TRBV4-1 and TRBJ2-1; perhaps TRBD1 as D (5 bases). V was clipped by 2 bases and J by 0 bases, with 8 bases between them. The CDR3 contains 15 residues. Germline V gene data show CDR1 as MGHRA and CDR2 as YSYEKL. In DNA form, the CDR3 reads TGCGCCAGCAGCCAAAGGGGAAGCTCCTACAATGAGCAGTTCTTC. Its protein product is CASSQRGSSYNEQFF.